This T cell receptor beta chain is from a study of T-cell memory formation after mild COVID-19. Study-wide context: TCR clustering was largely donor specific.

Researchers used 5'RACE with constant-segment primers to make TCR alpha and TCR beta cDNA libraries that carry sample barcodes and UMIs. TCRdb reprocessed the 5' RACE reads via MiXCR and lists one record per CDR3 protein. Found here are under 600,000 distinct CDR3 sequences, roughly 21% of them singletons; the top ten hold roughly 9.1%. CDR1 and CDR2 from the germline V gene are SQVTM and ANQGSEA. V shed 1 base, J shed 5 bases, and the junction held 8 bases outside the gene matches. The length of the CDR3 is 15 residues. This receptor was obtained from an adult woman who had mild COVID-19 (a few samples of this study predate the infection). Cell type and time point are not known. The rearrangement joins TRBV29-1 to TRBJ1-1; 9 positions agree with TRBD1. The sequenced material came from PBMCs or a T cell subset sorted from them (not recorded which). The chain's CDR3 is CSVEGYGTGKTEAFF. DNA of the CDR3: TGCAGCGTTGAAGGGTACGGGACAGGGAAAACTGAAGCTTTCTTT.